Following are 15 T cell receptor beta chains from one sample sequenced in a study of blood T cell repertoires in COVID-19. Method: immunoSEQ multiplex PCR; TCRdb's copy keeps in-frame clones and lacks some. The table has 250,000 to 400,000 clones, about 90% seen once. Input material: peripheral blood. Receptor source: a woman aged 25 to 39 with COVID-19, enrolled during active disease.

This rearrangement joins TRBV18 to TRBJ1-2; D not certain. The V gene lost 2 bases and the J gene lost 2 bases, with 12 bases spanning the gap. CDR1 is KGHSH and CDR2 is LQKENI in the germline V gene. The CDR3 runs 15 residues. CDR3 residues: CASSPSEGGNYGYTF. DNA for the CDR3: TGTGCCAGCTCACCATCGGAGGGTGGCAACTATGGCTACACCTTC.

The chain is built from TRBV7-9 and TRBJ2-5; 10 positions match TRBD2. The CDR3 has 16 residues. With 4 bases clipped from V and 5 bases from J, the junction kept 10 bases outside the gene matches. In germline, CDR1 is SEHNR, CDR2 FQNEAQ (reference sequence). The CDR3 protein is CASSWGLSGREETQYF. The CDR3 DNA is TGTGCCAGCAGCTGGGGCCTAAGCGGGAGGGAGGAGACCCAGTACTTC.

A few counts support this clone. The chain employs TRBV5-1 and TRBJ2-3, with 7 bases that match TRBD1. CDR1 is SGHRS and CDR2 is YFSETQ in the germline V gene. V dropped 2 bases and J dropped 2; count of bases not matched to a gene: 5. This CDR3 is built from 15 residues. CDR3 DNA sequence: TGCGCCAGCAGCTTACCAGGGGGTGACACAGATACGCAGTATTTT. This sequence encodes CASSLPGGDTDTQYF.

CDR3 loop: CASSLVTGAVDEQFF. In DNA form, the CDR3 reads TGCGCCAGCAGCTTGGTCACGGGAGCTGTCGATGAGCAGTTCTTC. This chain links TRBV5-1 with TRBJ2-1; a possible D gene is TRBD2 (6 bases). V was trimmed by 0 bases and J by 8 bases, leaving 15 bases between them. The CDR3 loop spans 15 amino acids. Germline V gene data show CDR1 as SGHRS and CDR2 as YFSETQ.

This rearrangement joins TRBV29-1 to TRBJ2-7; the match to TRBD2 covers 10 bases. Trimming at V came to 6 bases and at J to 6 bases, leaving 11 bases not matched to a gene. CDR3 length: 14 amino acids. CDR1 is SQVTM, CDR2 ANQGSEA, per germline. The DNA of the CDR3 is TGCAGCGTCACGAAGGCTCTAGCGGGAGCCGAGCAGTACTTC. Its protein is CSVTKALAGAEQYF.

The genes are TRBV27 and TRBJ1-4; 7 bases are shared with TRBD1. V shed 4 bases and J 8 bases; nucleotides not matched to a gene: 16. Germline CDR1 MNHEY, CDR2 SMNVEV (reference sequence). This CDR3 has 17 residues. The CDR3 DNA reads as TGTGCCAGCAGTTCATCTAGTACGGACAGGAGAAGCGAAAAACTGTTTTTT. This gives the protein CASSSSSTDRRSEKLFF.

The genes are TRBV19 and TRBJ2-3; 10 bases agree with TRBD2. Germline CDR1 and CDR2: LNHDA and SQIVND (reference sequence). V shed 5 bases and J 0 bases; nucleotides not matched to a gene: 5. This CDR3 region has 16 residues. The CDR3 loop reads CASSGGLADSTDTQYF. CDR3 DNA: TGTGCCAGTAGTGGAGGACTAGCGGATAGCACAGATACGCAGTATTTT.

The chain recombines TRBV6-1 with TRBJ2-2; the match to TRBD2 covers 11 bases. The junction had 1 base not matched to a gene; V was cut back by 1 base and J by 0 bases. This CDR3 is 17 amino acids long. From germline, CDR1 is MNHNS and CDR2 SASEGT. CDR3 DNA: TGTGCCAGCAGTGAAGGTAGCGGGAGGGCGAACACCGGGGAGCTGTTTTTT. Protein: CASSEGSGRANTGELFF.

This chain links TRBV4-1 with TRBJ2-1, with a possible D match to TRBD2 (6 bases). V shed 1 base and J shed 4 bases, with 11 bases lying between them. The CDR3 has 15 amino acids. Germline values: CDR1 MGHRA, CDR2 YSYEKL. CDR3 residues: CASSQGVSGYNEQFF. The CDR3 DNA reads as TGCGCCAGCAGCCAAGGTGTTAGCGGATACAATGAGCAGTTCTTC.

V gene TRBV29-1 combines with J gene TRBJ2-5; TRBD2 agrees at 7 bases. The CDR3 has 14 residues. Per germline, CDR1 SQVTM and CDR2 ANQGSEA. Trimming took 2 bases from V and 5 from J; bases not matched to a gene: 8. In DNA, the CDR3 is TGCAGCGTTGAAATGCGGGAGAGGGGCGAGACCCAGTACTTC. Its protein product is CSVEMRERGETQYF.

The V call is TRBV5-1, the J call TRBJ1-1, with TRBD1 as a possible D gene (6 bases). Between the trimmed V and J ends, which lost 3 bases and 1 base, there was a span of 13 bases. The CDR3 sequence is 15 residues long. In germline, CDR1 is SGHRS, CDR2 YFSETQ. The CDR3 sequence is CASSYQGPPNTEAFF. CDR3 coding DNA: TGCGCCAGCAGCTATCAGGGGCCTCCGAACACTGAAGCTTTCTTT.

The rearrangement uses TRBV5-5 and TRBJ2-7, with a possible D match to TRBD1 (5 bases). This CDR3 contains 16 residues. Germline CDR1 reads SGHKS; CDR2 reads YYEKEE (reference sequence). Trimming shortened V by 0 bases and J by 5 bases, and 18 bases separated the two germline ends. CDR3 region: CASSLEVVRVVNEQYF. The CDR3 DNA sequence: TGTGCCAGCAGCTTGGAGGTTGTCAGGGTGGTCAACGAGCAGTACTTC.

V and J are TRBV6-1 and TRBJ1-5; the D gene is possibly TRBD1 (5 bases). Per germline, CDR1 MNHNS and CDR2 SASEGT. The CDR3 runs 13 residues. V lost 2 bases to trimming and J lost 7 bases, with 9 bases between them. CDR3 residues: CASSERGGQPQHF. In DNA, the CDR3 is TGTGCCAGCAGTGAAAGGGGTGGCCAGCCCCAGCATTTT.

The chain couples TRBV18 to TRBJ1-5; D is ambiguous. This CDR3 region has 15 residues. Germline V gene data show CDR1 as KGHSH and CDR2 as LQKENI. V was shortened by 4 bases and J by 0 bases, with 10 bases between the two germline ends. CDR3 sequence: CASSLLDSSNQPQHF. The CDR3 DNA reads as TGTGCCAGCTCACTCCTGGACTCTAGCAATCAGCCCCAGCATTTT.

This clone has a single count. The J gene is TRBJ1-1, the V gene TRBV5-6; TRBD1 matches 7 bases. Germline V lookup: CDR1 SGHDT, CDR2 YYEEEE. The CDR3 is made up of 16 amino acids. The V and J ends lost 2 bases and 0 bases, in that order; junction bases with no gene match: 7. CDR3 nucleotides: TGTGCCAGCAGCTTAAGGACAGGCATGATGAACACTGAAGCTTTCTTT. It yields the protein CASSLRTGMMNTEAFF. Together with reference TRBV5-6 and TRBJ1-1, the CDR3 gives the full variable domain: DAGVTQSPTHLIKTRGQQVTLRCSPKSGHDTVSWYQQALGQGPQFIFQYYEEEERQRGNFPDRFSGHQFPNYSSELNVNALLLGDSALYLCASSLRTGMMNTEAFFGQGTRLTVV.